This is a list of T cell receptor beta chains from one sample in a study of blood T cell repertoires in COVID-19. Here immunoSEQ multiplex PCR was the method, and the copy in TCRdb shows in-frame clones only, minus some. The sample holds 70,000 to 100,000 clones, 80% to 90% seen once. Sequencing was carried out using peripheral blood. Source of these receptors: a woman at least 80 years old with acute or convalescent COVID-19. Each CDR3 is given with its conserved first and last residue. The D gene is left open where the match is weak. Size tells how often a clone was seen (once, few, many) or the class of an expanded clone, and some rows leave it out.

v_gene: TRBV30
abundance: few
j_gene: TRBJ1-2
d_gene: NA
CDR3nt: TGTGCCTGGACTACCGGGGCTAACTATGGCTACACCTTC
CDR3aa: CAWTTGANYGYTF

v_gene: TRBV7-9
abundance: NA
j_gene: TRBJ1-4
d_gene: NA
CDR3nt: TGTGCCAGCAGCTTAGGAGGACTTTCAACTAATGAAAAACTGTTTTTT
CDR3aa: CASSLGGLSTNEKLFF

v_gene: TRBV7-2
abundance: NA
j_gene: TRBJ1-2
d_gene: TRBD1
CDR3nt: TGTGCCAGCAGCTACGGGACAGGTTTCTATGGCTACACCTTC
CDR3aa: CASSYGTGFYGYTF

v_gene: TRBV12-3/TRBV12-4
abundance: NA
j_gene: TRBJ2-5
d_gene: NA
CDR3nt: TGTGCCAGCAGTTTAAGGCTGCGGGAGACCCAGTACTTC
CDR3aa: CASSLRLRETQYF

v_gene: TRBV19
abundance: NA
j_gene: TRBJ1-1
d_gene: TRBD1
CDR3nt: TGTGCCAGTAGACGAGGACAGGGTACTGAAGCTTTCTTT
CDR3aa: CASRRGQGTEAFF

v_gene: TRBV11-1
abundance: NA
j_gene: TRBJ2-2
d_gene: NA
CDR3nt: TGTGCCAGCAGCCGAAACCCTGGCAGTTTCACCGGGGAGCTGTTTTTT
CDR3aa: CASSRNPGSFTGELFF

v_gene: TRBV19
abundance: once
j_gene: TRBJ2-3
d_gene: TRBD1
CDR3nt: TGTGCCAGTGCGACAGGGATTAACACAGATACGCAGTATTTT
CDR3aa: CASATGINTDTQYF

v_gene: TRBV29-1
abundance: NA
j_gene: TRBJ1-3
d_gene: NA
CDR3nt: TGCAGCGTTGAAGACGTCAGGGGAGACACCATATATTTT
CDR3aa: CSVEDVRGDTIYF

v_gene: TRBV7-9
abundance: few
j_gene: TRBJ1-6
d_gene: TRBD1
CDR3nt: TGTGCCAGCAGGACAGGGGGCCCGACGAATTCACCCCTCCACTTT
CDR3aa: CASRTGGPTNSPLHF

v_gene: TRBV13
abundance: NA
j_gene: TRBJ1-2
d_gene: TRBD1
CDR3nt: TGTGCCAGCAGCTCCAGGGGGCAACCTAACTATGGCTACACCTTC
CDR3aa: CASSSRGQPNYGYTF

v_gene: TRBV19
abundance: once
j_gene: TRBJ2-7
d_gene: TRBD2
CDR3nt: TGTGCCAGTTCTAGCGGGGGGCCCTCCTACGAGCAGTACTTC
CDR3aa: CASSSGGPSYEQYF

v_gene: TRBV27
abundance: NA
j_gene: TRBJ1-1
d_gene: TRBD1
CDR3nt: TGTGCCAGCAGTACCCGGGACAGGGCCTCTGAAGCTTTCTTT
CDR3aa: CASSTRDRASEAFF

v_gene: TRBV6-5
abundance: NA
j_gene: TRBJ2-5
d_gene: TRBD1
CDR3nt: TGTGCCAGCAGTTACATAGGGGGCAGAGAGACCCAGTACTTC
CDR3aa: CASSYIGGRETQYF

v_gene: TRBV19
abundance: once
j_gene: TRBJ1-5
d_gene: TRBD1
CDR3nt: TGTGCCAGTAGGGGACAGGGAGGAAATCAGCCCCAGCATTTT
CDR3aa: CASRGQGGNQPQHF

v_gene: TRBV24-1
abundance: NA
j_gene: TRBJ2-3
d_gene: NA
CDR3nt: TGTGCCACCAGTTCCCCGGAGGCGGGAGATACGCAGTATTTT
CDR3aa: CATSSPEAGDTQYF

v_gene: TRBV14
abundance: NA
j_gene: TRBJ2-1
d_gene: NA
CDR3nt: TGTGCCAGCAGCGATGGAGCCAAGAGGCGGGGATCGAATCGGCAAGTTTATGAGCAGTTCTTC
CDR3aa: CASSDGAKRRGSNRQVYEQFF

v_gene: TRBV27
abundance: NA
j_gene: TRBJ1-6
d_gene: TRBD1
CDR3nt: TGTGCCAGCACTTTCCGACATACCGGGACAGGGGGAACATACGTTAATTCACCCCTCCACTTT
CDR3aa: CASTFRHTGTGGTYVNSPLHF

v_gene: TRBV15
abundance: once
j_gene: TRBJ1-1
d_gene: NA
CDR3nt: TGTGCCACCAGTTTGGGGCACTTGAACACTGAAGCTTTCTTT
CDR3aa: CATSLGHLNTEAFF

v_gene: TRBV5-8
abundance: NA
j_gene: TRBJ2-7
d_gene: TRBD2
CDR3nt: TGTGCCAGCAGCGTACCTAGCGGGGGGATCTCCTACGAGCAGTACTTC
CDR3aa: CASSVPSGGISYEQYF

v_gene: TRBV6-5
abundance: NA
j_gene: TRBJ1-5
d_gene: TRBD1
CDR3nt: TGTGCCAGCAGTTACTCCAGGGGGCGAAATCAGCCCCAGCATTTT
CDR3aa: CASSYSRGRNQPQHF

v_gene: TRBV2
abundance: NA
j_gene: TRBJ1-5
d_gene: TRBD1
CDR3nt: TGTGCCAGTCGCCCAGGGGGAAGTCAGCCCCAGCATTTT
CDR3aa: CASRPGGSQPQHF

v_gene: TRBV18
abundance: NA
j_gene: TRBJ1-2
d_gene: TRBD1
CDR3nt: TGTGCCAGCTCACGGGAGACAGGGATAAACAACTATGGCTACACCTTC
CDR3aa: CASSRETGINNYGYTF

v_gene: TRBV11-2
abundance: NA
j_gene: TRBJ2-3
d_gene: TRBD1
CDR3nt: TGTGCCAGCCTTGACAGGGGGGCTGCAGATACGCAGTATTTT
CDR3aa: CASLDRGAADTQYF

v_gene: TRBV3-1/TRBV3-2
abundance: NA
j_gene: TRBJ1-2
d_gene: NA
CDR3nt: TGTGCCAGCAGCCAAGAGTCGTATGGCTACACCTTC
CDR3aa: CASSQESYGYTF

v_gene: TRBV9
abundance: NA
j_gene: TRBJ2-7
d_gene: TRBD1
CDR3nt: TGTGCCAGCAGCGTAGGACTGGACAGGGTGCACGAGCAGTACTTC
CDR3aa: CASSVGLDRVHEQYF

v_gene: TRBV12-5
abundance: NA
j_gene: TRBJ2-1
d_gene: TRBD2
CDR3nt: TGTGCTAGTGGTTCCGGGACTAGCGGGGGGCACAATGAGCAGTTCTTC
CDR3aa: CASGSGTSGGHNEQFF

v_gene: TRBV19
abundance: NA
j_gene: TRBJ1-1
d_gene: NA
CDR3nt: TGTGCCAGTAGAGCCACAGGGTTAACTTACACTGAAGCTTTCTTT
CDR3aa: CASRATGLTYTEAFF

v_gene: TRBV5-1
abundance: NA
j_gene: TRBJ2-7
d_gene: NA
CDR3nt: TGCGCCAGCAGCTTCCCGACAGATACCTACGAGCAGTACTTC
CDR3aa: CASSFPTDTYEQYF

v_gene: TRBV11-2
abundance: NA
j_gene: TRBJ2-2
d_gene: NA
CDR3nt: TGTGCCAGCAGCTTAGATCAGGGGGCGCGGGGGTTCGGGGAGCTGTTTTTT
CDR3aa: CASSLDQGARGFGELFF

v_gene: TRBV6-2/TRBV6-3
abundance: NA
j_gene: TRBJ1-5
d_gene: TRBD1
CDR3nt: TGTGCCAGCAGTTACCACCCGGGACAGGGAATGAGTCAGCCCCAGCATTTT
CDR3aa: CASSYHPGQGMSQPQHF

v_gene: TRBV20-1
abundance: NA
j_gene: TRBJ2-3
d_gene: NA
CDR3nt: TGCAGTAAGGGGAATGCAGATACGCAGTATTTT
CDR3aa: CSKGNADTQYF

v_gene: TRBV19
abundance: NA
j_gene: TRBJ2-3
d_gene: TRBD1
CDR3nt: TGTGCCAGTAGCCCCGCCGGGACAGTTCTAGATACGCAGTATTTT
CDR3aa: CASSPAGTVLDTQYF

v_gene: TRBV5-4
abundance: NA
j_gene: TRBJ2-1
d_gene: NA
CDR3nt: TGTGCCAGCAGCCCGGGGGGCCCCTCGGAGCAGTTCTTC
CDR3aa: CASSPGGPSEQFF

v_gene: TRBV27
abundance: once
j_gene: TRBJ2-1
d_gene: TRBD1
CDR3nt: TGTGCCAGCAGTTTGCGAGGGGGCGGAAATGAGCAGTTCTTC
CDR3aa: CASSLRGGGNEQFF

v_gene: TRBV19
abundance: NA
j_gene: TRBJ2-2
d_gene: TRBD1
CDR3nt: TGTGCCAGTACCGGGACAGGGGATAACACCGGGGAGCTGTTTTTT
CDR3aa: CASTGTGDNTGELFF

v_gene: TRBV6-5
abundance: few
j_gene: TRBJ1-2
d_gene: TRBD1
CDR3nt: TGTGCCAGCAGCCTGGGACAGAACTCTGGCTACACCTTC
CDR3aa: CASSLGQNSGYTF

v_gene: TRBV6-5
abundance: NA
j_gene: TRBJ1-2
d_gene: TRBD1
CDR3nt: TGTGCCAGCAGCCTGACAGGGTCGAACTATGGCTACACCTTC
CDR3aa: CASSLTGSNYGYTF

v_gene: TRBV6-5
abundance: NA
j_gene: TRBJ1-5
d_gene: NA
CDR3nt: TGTGCCAGCAGTTACTCGGAAAGGGGGTCTAATCAGCCCCAGCATTTT
CDR3aa: CASSYSERGSNQPQHF

v_gene: TRBV19
abundance: NA
j_gene: TRBJ1-5
d_gene: NA
CDR3nt: TGTGCCAGTAGTATAGACGAGGGTACTCAGCCCCAGCATTTT
CDR3aa: CASSIDEGTQPQHF

v_gene: TRBV19
abundance: NA
j_gene: TRBJ1-2
d_gene: NA
CDR3nt: TGTGCCAGTAGTATAGAGGGCATGGGCTACACCTTC
CDR3aa: CASSIEGMGYTF

v_gene: TRBV3-1/TRBV3-2
abundance: NA
j_gene: TRBJ1-6
d_gene: NA
CDR3nt: TGTGCCAGCAGAGGAGTTTATAATTCACCCCTCCACTTT
CDR3aa: CASRGVYNSPLHF

v_gene: TRBV5-4
abundance: once
j_gene: TRBJ2-7
d_gene: TRBD2
CDR3nt: TGTGCCAGCAGCCTCGTAGCGGGGGTTAGCAACGAGCAGTACTTC
CDR3aa: CASSLVAGVSNEQYF

v_gene: TRBV7-9
abundance: NA
j_gene: TRBJ1-5
d_gene: NA
CDR3nt: TGTGCCAGCAGCCCGACAGGTCTGGGCAATCAGCCCCAGCATTTT
CDR3aa: CASSPTGLGNQPQHF

v_gene: TRBV11-2
abundance: few
j_gene: TRBJ1-2
d_gene: TRBD1
CDR3nt: TGTGCCAGCAGCTTAGGACAGGGAAAAGAAGGCTACACCTTC
CDR3aa: CASSLGQGKEGYTF

v_gene: TRBV10-1
abundance: NA
j_gene: TRBJ1-1
d_gene: NA
CDR3nt: TGCGCCAGCAGGGCCACAGGGAACACTGAAGCTTTCTTT
CDR3aa: CASRATGNTEAFF

v_gene: TRBV25-1
abundance: NA
j_gene: TRBJ1-6
d_gene: TRBD1
CDR3nt: TGTGCCAGCAGCACGGACAGGGGCGCGAGAAATTCACCCCTCCACTTT
CDR3aa: CASSTDRGARNSPLHF

v_gene: TRBV7-2
abundance: NA
j_gene: TRBJ1-3
d_gene: TRBD1
CDR3nt: TGTGCCAGCAGCTGGGACAGCAGTTCGGGAAACACCATATATTTT
CDR3aa: CASSWDSSSGNTIYF

v_gene: TRBV24-1
abundance: once
j_gene: TRBJ2-1
d_gene: NA
CDR3nt: TGTGCCACCAGTGATCATCGGACGGGAAGGAGGACCGATGAGCAGTTCTTC
CDR3aa: CATSDHRTGRRTDEQFF

v_gene: TRBV14
abundance: NA
j_gene: TRBJ2-1
d_gene: TRBD2
CDR3nt: TGTGCCAGCAGCCCGCTGCCAGGGAGGGCCTACAATGAGCAGTTCTTC
CDR3aa: CASSPLPGRAYNEQFF

v_gene: TRBV27
abundance: NA
j_gene: TRBJ1-2
d_gene: TRBD1
CDR3nt: TGTGCCAGCAGTTTAATAGCTAATGGGGGGCGTTCCGGGACAGATTATGGCTACACCTTC
CDR3aa: CASSLIANGGRSGTDYGYTF

v_gene: TRBV2
abundance: NA
j_gene: TRBJ1-5
d_gene: NA
CDR3nt: TGTGCCAGCAGCCCCGAGGCAAGGAATCAGCCCCAGCATTTT
CDR3aa: CASSPEARNQPQHF

v_gene: TRBV24-1
abundance: NA
j_gene: TRBJ2-2
d_gene: TRBD2
CDR3nt: TGTGCCACCAGTGATAGACTAGCAACCGGGGAGCTGTTTTTT
CDR3aa: CATSDRLATGELFF

v_gene: TRBV15
abundance: NA
j_gene: TRBJ2-7
d_gene: NA
CDR3nt: TGTGCCACCAGTTCTCCGGCGGTGAGCTCCTACGAGCAGTACTTC
CDR3aa: CATSSPAVSSYEQYF

v_gene: TRBV15
abundance: NA
j_gene: TRBJ1-1
d_gene: TRBD1
CDR3nt: TGTGCCACCCACGACAGGGAAATGAACACTGAAGCTTTCTTT
CDR3aa: CATHDREMNTEAFF

v_gene: TRBV9
abundance: NA
j_gene: TRBJ1-1
d_gene: TRBD1
CDR3nt: TGTGCCAGCAGCGTTACAGGGGGGGATACTGAAGCTTTCTTT
CDR3aa: CASSVTGGDTEAFF

v_gene: TRBV7-2
abundance: NA
j_gene: TRBJ2-2
d_gene: NA
CDR3nt: TGTGCCAGCACGGAGGCAGGAATCTCCGGGGAGCTGTTTTTT
CDR3aa: CASTEAGISGELFF

v_gene: TRBV18
abundance: NA
j_gene: TRBJ2-5
d_gene: NA
CDR3nt: TGTGCCAGCTCACCACCGATAACGGTAAAAGAGACCCAGTACTTC
CDR3aa: CASSPPITVKETQYF